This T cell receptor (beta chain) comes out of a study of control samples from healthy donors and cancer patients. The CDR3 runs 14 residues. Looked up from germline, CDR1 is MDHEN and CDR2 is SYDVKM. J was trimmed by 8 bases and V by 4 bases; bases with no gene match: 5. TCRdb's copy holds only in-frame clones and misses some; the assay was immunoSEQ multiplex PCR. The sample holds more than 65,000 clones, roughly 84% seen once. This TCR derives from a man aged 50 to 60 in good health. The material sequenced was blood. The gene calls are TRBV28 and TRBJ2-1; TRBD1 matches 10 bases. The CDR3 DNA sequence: TGTGCCAGCAGTTGGACAGGGGGTACCTATGAGCAGTTCTTC. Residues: CASSWTGGTYEQFF.